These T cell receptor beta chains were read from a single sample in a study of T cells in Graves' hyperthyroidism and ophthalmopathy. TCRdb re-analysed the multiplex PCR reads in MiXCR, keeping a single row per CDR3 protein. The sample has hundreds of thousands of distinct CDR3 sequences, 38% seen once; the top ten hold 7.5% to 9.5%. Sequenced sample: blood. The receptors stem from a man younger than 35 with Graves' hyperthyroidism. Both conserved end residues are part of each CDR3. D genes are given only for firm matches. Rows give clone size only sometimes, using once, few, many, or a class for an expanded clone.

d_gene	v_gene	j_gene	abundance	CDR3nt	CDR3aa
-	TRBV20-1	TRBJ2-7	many	TGCAGTGCTAGATATACATACGAGCAGTACTTC	CSARYTYEQYF
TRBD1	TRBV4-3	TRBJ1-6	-	TGCGCCAGCAGCCAAGCAGGGGGCGTCGAGAATTCACCCCTCCACTTT	CASSQAGGVENSPLHF
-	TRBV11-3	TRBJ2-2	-	TGTGCCAGCAGCCCCCGGACTAATCCCACCGGGGAGCTGTTTTTT	CASSPRTNPTGELFF
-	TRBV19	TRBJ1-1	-	TGTGCCAGTAAGGTCGAAACCTGGAACACTGAAGCTTTCTTT	CASKVETWNTEAFF
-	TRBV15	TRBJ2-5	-	TGTGCCACCAGCAGCCCTCCTAGGGGCTCGGCAGAGACCCAGTACTTC	CATSSPPRGSAETQYF
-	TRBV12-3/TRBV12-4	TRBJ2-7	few	TGTGCCAGCAGTTTCGACACGATAGCCTACGAGCAGTACTTC	CASSFDTIAYEQYF
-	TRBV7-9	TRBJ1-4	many	TGTGCCAGCAGCTTAGGAAGCGGAGAAAAACTGTTTTTT	CASSLGSGEKLFF
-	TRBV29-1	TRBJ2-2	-	TGCAGCGCGGTACAGGTGGCGAACACCGGGGAGCTGTTTTTT	CSAVQVANTGELFF
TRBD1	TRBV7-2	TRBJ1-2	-	TGTGCCAGCAGCTTAGGGACAGGCTGGCTTCGTGGCTACACCTTC	CASSLGTGWLRGYTF
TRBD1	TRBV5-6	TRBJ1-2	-	TGTGCCAGCAGCTTGGAGCAGGGGGCGAGAGGCTACACCTTC	CASSLEQGARGYTF
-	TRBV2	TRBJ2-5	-	TGTGCCAGCACTGAGGAGGCAGGGGAAGGAGAGACCCAGTACTTC	CASTEEAGEGETQYF
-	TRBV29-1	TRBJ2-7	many	TGCAGCGTTGAAGGCGGGGACGAGACCTACGAGCAGTACTTC	CSVEGGDETYEQYF
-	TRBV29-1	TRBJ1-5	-	TGCAGCGTTGGCAGGGAGGGAGAGACCCAGCATTTT	CSVGREGETQHF
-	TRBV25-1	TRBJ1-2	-	TGTGCCAGCGTTGTGCCCAGGGGAAACTATGGCTACACCTTC	CASVVPRGNYGYTF
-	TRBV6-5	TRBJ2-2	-	TGTGCCAGCAGACCCGATAGCGGAAACACCGGGGAGCTGTTTTTT	CASRPDSGNTGELFF
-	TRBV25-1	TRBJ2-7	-	TGTGCCAGCAGCCCCCTTAGGACGGGTTACGAGCAGTACTTC	CASSPLRTGYEQYF
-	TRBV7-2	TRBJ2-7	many	TGTGCCAGCAGCTTAGTATCCCCCGGCGAGCAGTACTTC	CASSLVSPGEQYF
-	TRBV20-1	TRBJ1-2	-	TGCAGTGCTAGAGATCTAGAAATTATGGATGGCTACACCTTC	CSARDLEIMDGYTF
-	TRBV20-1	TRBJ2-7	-	TGCAGTTCCACCCGACAGGGACTTCCCTACGAGCAGTACTTC	CSSTRQGLPYEQYF
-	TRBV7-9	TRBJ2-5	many	TGTGCCAGCAGCTTCGGGGGCCTGGAGACCCAGTACTTC	CASSFGGLETQYF
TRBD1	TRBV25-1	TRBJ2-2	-	TGTGCCAGCAGTGACCCTTGGGGACAGGGGGCCTCGAACACCGGGGAGCTGTTTTTT	CASSDPWGQGASNTGELFF
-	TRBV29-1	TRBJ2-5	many	TGCAGCGTTGAACCAGGATCCCAAGAGACCCAGTACTTC	CSVEPGSQETQYF
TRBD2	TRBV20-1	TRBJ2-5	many	TGCAGTGCTAGAGAAACTAGCGGGAGGGGTGGAGTGGAGACCCAGTACTTC	CSARETSGRGGVETQYF
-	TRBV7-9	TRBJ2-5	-	TGTGCCAGCAGTTACGCTGAGGAGACCCAGTACTTC	CASSYAEETQYF
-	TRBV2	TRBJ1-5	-	TGTGCCAGCAGTGGAGCGGGGGGGCCCCAGCATTTT	CASSGAGGPQHF
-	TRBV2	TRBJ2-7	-	TGTGCCAGCTCACCAAATCTCCCAGACTCTCAATACGAGCAGTACTTC	CASSPNLPDSQYEQYF
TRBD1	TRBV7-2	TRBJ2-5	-	TGTGCCAGCAGCTCAGAGGGACAGCAAGAGACCCAGTACTTC	CASSSEGQQETQYF
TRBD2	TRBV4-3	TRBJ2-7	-	TGCGCCAGCAGCCAAGACCTAGCGGGAGACGAGCAGTACTTC	CASSQDLAGDEQYF
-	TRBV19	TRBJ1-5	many	TGTGCCAGTAGTGCAATCTCCCCTAGCAATCAGCCCCAGCATTTT	CASSAISPSNQPQHF
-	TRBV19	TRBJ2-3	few	TGTGCCAGTAGGCGAGACACAGATACGCAGTATTTT	CASRRDTDTQYF
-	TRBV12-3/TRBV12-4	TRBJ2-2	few	TGTGCCAGCAGGGGGAGCGGCACCGGGGAGCTGTTTTTT	CASRGSGTGELFF
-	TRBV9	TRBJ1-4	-	TGTGCCAGCAGCGTAGCGGCCAGCGGGGAAGGGGTGTTTTTT	CASSVAASGEGVFF
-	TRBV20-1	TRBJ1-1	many	TGCAGTGCTAGAGAGGGGGGCACTGAAGCTTTCTTT	CSAREGGTEAFF
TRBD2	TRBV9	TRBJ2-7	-	TGTGCCAGCAGCGCTAGCGGGAGAGGCTACGAGCAGTACTTC	CASSASGRGYEQYF
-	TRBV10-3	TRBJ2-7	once	TGTGCCATCAGTGACTCCCTAGGGGTCCACGAGCAGTACTTC	CAISDSLGVHEQYF
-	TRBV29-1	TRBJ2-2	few	TGCAGCGTAGACTTAACCGGGGAGCTGTTTTTT	CSVDLTGELFF
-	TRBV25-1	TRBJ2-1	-	TGTGCCAGCAGTGAATGGGTTGTCGATGAGCAGTTCTTC	CASSEWVVDEQFF
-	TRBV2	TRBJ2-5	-	TGTGCCAGCAGTGAAGGGGACCCGAACTTC	CASSEGDPNF
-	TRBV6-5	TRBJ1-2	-	TGTGCCAGCAGTTACTCTCCCACTAACTATGGCTACACCTTC	CASSYSPTNYGYTF
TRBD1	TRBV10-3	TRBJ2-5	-	TGTGCCATCAGTGGGACAGGGGAGGATCGGACCCAGTACTTC	CAISGTGEDRTQYF
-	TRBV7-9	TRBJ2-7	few	TGTGCCAGCAGCTCGGGGTGGGCGGTCTCCTACGAGCAGTACTTC	CASSSGWAVSYEQYF
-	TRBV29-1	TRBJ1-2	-	TGCAGCGTTTCCGTTAGTGGGTTCACCTTC	CSVSVSGFTF
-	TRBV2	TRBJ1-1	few	TGTGCCAGCAGTGATAAGCGGGGGAACACTGAAGCTTTCTTT	CASSDKRGNTEAFF
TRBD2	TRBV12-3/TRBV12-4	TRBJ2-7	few	TGTGCCAGCAGTTTATCCGTAGCGGGGGCCTACGAGCAGTACTTC	CASSLSVAGAYEQYF
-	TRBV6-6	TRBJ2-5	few	TGTGCCAGCAGTTACTCAGCAGGGGACGGCGAGACCCAGTACTTC	CASSYSAGDGETQYF
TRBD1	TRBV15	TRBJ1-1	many	TGTGCCACCAGCACCTACAGGGGGAACACTGAAGCTTTCTTT	CATSTYRGNTEAFF
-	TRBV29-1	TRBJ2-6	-	TGCAGCGTTCGCAGACACTCTGGGGCCAACGTCCTGACTTTC	CSVRRHSGANVLTF
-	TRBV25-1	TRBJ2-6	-	TGTGCCAGCAGTGAATCGGCGCGTTCAGGGGCCAACGTCCTGACTTTC	CASSESARSGANVLTF
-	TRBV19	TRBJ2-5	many	TGTGCCAGTAGTATAGATCGTGAGACCCAGTACTTC	CASSIDRETQYF
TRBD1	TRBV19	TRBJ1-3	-	TGTGCCAGTAGTACGCCCCGACAGGGGGGGACCTCGGAAAACACCATATATTTT	CASSTPRQGGTSENTIYF
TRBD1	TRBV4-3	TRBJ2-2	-	TGCGCCAGCAGCCCCGGACAGGGCGGGGACACCGGGGAGCTGTTTTTT	CASSPGQGGDTGELFF
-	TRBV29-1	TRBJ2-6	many	TGCAGCTGCTGGGAGACTGGGGCCAACGTCCTGACTTTC	CSCWETGANVLTF